Shown below are 5 T cell receptor beta chains from a single sample sequenced in a study of T cell responses to AZD1222 COVID-19 vaccine. Generated by immunoSEQ multiplex PCR, the TCRdb table keeps only in-frame clones and is missing some. Found here are roughly 140,000 clones, 92% of them singletons; the top ten hold approximately 3.3%. The sequencing here drew on peripheral blood, taken 28 days after the second AZD1222 dose. The receptors stem from an adult who received the AZD1222 COVID-19 vaccine.

J is TRBJ2-2 and V is TRBV5-1; TRBD1 aligns across 10 bases. CDR1 and CDR2 (germline): SGHRS, YFSETQ. The ends lost 7 bases at V and 4 bases at J; junction bases unmatched: 10. CDR3 length: 16 residues. CDR3 bases: TGCGCCAGCTCCGGGGGGACAGGGGATGGCACCGGGGAGCTGTTTTTT. The encoded protein is CASSGGTGDGTGELFF.

J is TRBJ2-7 and V is TRBV21-1; the D call in the table, TRBD1, was not verified against the DNA. TRBV21-1 is classified as a pseudogene. The CDR3 is made up of 14 amino acids. CDR3 protein: CASHNLQVAYEQYF. The CDR3 DNA follows: TGTGCCAGCCACAACCTACAGGTGGCCTACGAGCAGTACTTC.

The J gene is TRBJ1-3, the V gene TRBV30; no clear D. The germline CDR1 and CDR2 sequences are GTSNPN and SVGIG (reference sequence). CDR3 length: 14 amino acids. V gave up 2 bases and J gave up 1 base, with 9 bases separating them. The CDR3 DNA follows: TGTGCCTGGAGTAGAGGTTTTTCTGGAAACACCATATATTTT. This codes for CAWSRGFSGNTIYF. Full variable domain (remainder filled in from reference TRBV30 and TRBJ1-3): SQTIHQWPATLVQPVGSPLSLECTVEGTSNPNLYWYRQAAGRGLQLLFYSVGIGQISSEVPQNLSASRPQDRQFILSSKKLLLSDSGFYLCAWSRGFSGNTIYFGEGSWLTVV.

The chain has TRBV15 and TRBJ1-2; possibly TRBD1 for D (6 bases). The germline V gene encodes CDR1 LNHNV and CDR2 YYDKDF (reference sequence). Deletions cut 0 bases from V and 2 bases from J, with 7 bases between. The CDR3 sequence is 14 residues long. DNA of the CDR3: TGTGCCACCAGCAGAGATCAGGGGAACTATGGCTACACCTTC. This translates into CATSRDQGNYGYTF. Full variable domain (missing parts from reference TRBV15 and TRBJ1-2): DAMVIQNPRYQVTQFGKPVTLSCSQTLNHNVMYWYQQKSSQAPKLLFHYYDKDFNNEADTPDNFQSRRPNTSFCFLDIRSPGLGDTAMYLCATSRDQGNYGYTFGSGTRLTVV.

This clone has just one count. The rearrangement joins TRBV27 to TRBJ2-7; 8 bases are a match to TRBD2. Unmatched junction bases numbered 6, after V lost 8 bases and J lost 0 bases. Germline V gene data show CDR1 as MNHEY and CDR2 as SMNVEV (reference sequence). This CDR3 has 14 amino acids. The CDR3 nucleotides read TGTGCCAGCCGACGGGAGGGCAACTCCTACGAGCAGTACTTC. This gives the protein CASRREGNSYEQYF.